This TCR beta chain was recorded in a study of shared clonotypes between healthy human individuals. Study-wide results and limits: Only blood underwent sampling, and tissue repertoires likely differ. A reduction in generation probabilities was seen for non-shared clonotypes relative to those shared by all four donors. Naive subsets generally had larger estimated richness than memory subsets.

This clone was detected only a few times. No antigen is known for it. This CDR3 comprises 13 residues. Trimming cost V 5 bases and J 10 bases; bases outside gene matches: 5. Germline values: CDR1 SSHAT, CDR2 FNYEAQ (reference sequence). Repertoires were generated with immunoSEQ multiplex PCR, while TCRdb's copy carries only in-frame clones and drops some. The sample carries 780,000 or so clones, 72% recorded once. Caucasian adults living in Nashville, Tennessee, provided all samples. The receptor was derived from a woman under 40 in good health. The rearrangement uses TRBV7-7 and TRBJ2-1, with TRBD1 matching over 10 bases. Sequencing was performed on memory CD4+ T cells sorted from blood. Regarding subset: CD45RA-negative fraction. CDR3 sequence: CASSATGGLEQFF. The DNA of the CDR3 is TGTGCCAGCAGCGCGACAGGGGGCTTAGAGCAGTTCTTC.